This T cell receptor beta chain came from a study of blood T cell repertoires in COVID-19. Overall study: PBMCs, B-cell-depleted T cells, or T cells were the source of the cDNA or gDNA that made up the material.

With 5 bases clipped from V and 7 bases from J, the junction kept 4 bases outside the gene matches. CDR3 length: 14 residues. CDR1 is SGHTA and CDR2 is FQGNSA in the germline V gene. Living in 24 US areas, the participants were between about 18 and 100 years of age. Symptom resolution, clearance, or two negative PCRs marked donors in Cohort 3 as recovered. As originally analysed: How many nucleated cells were present was estimated from reference gene primer amplification. Sequencing was performed with immunoSEQ multiplex PCR; in TCRdb, only in-frame clones are kept and a portion is missing. V, J and clone size are those of that table, while D and trimming were read from the DNA. The data contain about half a million clones, around 85% of them singletons.

This clonotype was sampled from a woman aged 55-69 years who had recovered from COVID-19. Sample: PBMCs or T cells enriched from blood (not recorded which). The chain has TRBV7-2 and TRBJ2-1; TRBD2 aligns across 11 bases. CDR3 coding DNA: TGTGCCAGCAGCCCTAGCGGGGGGAAAAATGAGCAGTTCTTC. As protein: CASSPSGGKNEQFF.